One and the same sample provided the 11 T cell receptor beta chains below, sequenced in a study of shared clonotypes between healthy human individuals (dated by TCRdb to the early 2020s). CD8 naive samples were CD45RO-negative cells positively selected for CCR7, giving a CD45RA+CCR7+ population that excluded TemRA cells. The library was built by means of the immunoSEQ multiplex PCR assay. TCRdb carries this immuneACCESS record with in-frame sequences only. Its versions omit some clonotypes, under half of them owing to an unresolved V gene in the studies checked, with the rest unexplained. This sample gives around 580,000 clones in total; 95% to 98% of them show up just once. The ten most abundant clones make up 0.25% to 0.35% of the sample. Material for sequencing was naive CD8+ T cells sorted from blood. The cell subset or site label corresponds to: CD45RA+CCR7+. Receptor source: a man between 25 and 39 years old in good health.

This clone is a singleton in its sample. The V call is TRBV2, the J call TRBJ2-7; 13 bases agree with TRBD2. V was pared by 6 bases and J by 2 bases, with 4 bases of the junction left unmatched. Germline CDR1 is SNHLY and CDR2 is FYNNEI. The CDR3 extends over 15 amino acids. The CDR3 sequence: CASSAGTSGTYEQYF. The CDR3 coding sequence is TGTGCCAGCAGCGCCGGGACTAGCGGGACCTACGAGCAGTACTTC.

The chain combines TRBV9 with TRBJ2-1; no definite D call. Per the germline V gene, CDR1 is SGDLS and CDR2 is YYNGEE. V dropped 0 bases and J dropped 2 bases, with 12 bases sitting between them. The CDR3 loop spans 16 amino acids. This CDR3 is CASSVDGEFPYNEQFF. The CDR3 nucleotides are TGTGCCAGCAGCGTAGATGGGGAATTCCCCTACAATGAGCAGTTCTTC.

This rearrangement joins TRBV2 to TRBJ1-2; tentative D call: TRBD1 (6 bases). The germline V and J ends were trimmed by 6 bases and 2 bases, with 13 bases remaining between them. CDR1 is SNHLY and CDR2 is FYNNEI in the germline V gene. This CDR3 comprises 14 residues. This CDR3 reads CASRYRVSNYGYTF. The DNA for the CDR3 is TGTGCCAGCAGATACAGGGTTTCCAACTATGGCTACACCTTC.

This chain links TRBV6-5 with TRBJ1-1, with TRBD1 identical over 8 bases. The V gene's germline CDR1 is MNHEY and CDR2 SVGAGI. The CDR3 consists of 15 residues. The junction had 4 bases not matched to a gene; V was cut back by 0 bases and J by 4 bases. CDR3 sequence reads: CASSYSGTGFTEAFF. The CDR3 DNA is TGTGCCAGCAGTTACTCTGGGACAGGTTTCACTGAAGCTTTCTTT.

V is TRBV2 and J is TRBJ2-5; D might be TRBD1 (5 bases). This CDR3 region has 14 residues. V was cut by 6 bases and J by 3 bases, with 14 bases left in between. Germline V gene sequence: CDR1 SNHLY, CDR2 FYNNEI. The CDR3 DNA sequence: TGTGCCAGCAGCGAGTGGGGCGGCGAAGAGACCCAGTACTTC. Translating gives CASSEWGGEETQYF.

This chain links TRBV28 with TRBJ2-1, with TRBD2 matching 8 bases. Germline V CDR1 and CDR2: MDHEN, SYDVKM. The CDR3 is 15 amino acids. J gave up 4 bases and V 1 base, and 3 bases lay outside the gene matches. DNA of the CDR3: TGTGCCAGCAGTTTATTAGCGGGAAATTACAATGAGCAGTTCTTC. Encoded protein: CASSLLAGNYNEQFF.

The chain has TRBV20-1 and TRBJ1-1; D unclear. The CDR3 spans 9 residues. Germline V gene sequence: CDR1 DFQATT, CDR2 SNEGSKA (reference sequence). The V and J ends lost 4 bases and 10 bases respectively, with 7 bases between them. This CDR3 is CSATTPAFF. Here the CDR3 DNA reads TGCAGTGCTACCACCCCAGCTTTCTTT.

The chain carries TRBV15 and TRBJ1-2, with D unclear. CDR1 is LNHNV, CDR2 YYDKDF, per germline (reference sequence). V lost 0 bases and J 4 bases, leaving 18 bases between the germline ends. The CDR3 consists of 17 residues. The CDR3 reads CATSRDRVEGSSYGYTF. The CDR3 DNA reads TGTGCCACCAGCAGAGATCGAGTGGAAGGGAGTTCCTATGGCTACACCTTC.

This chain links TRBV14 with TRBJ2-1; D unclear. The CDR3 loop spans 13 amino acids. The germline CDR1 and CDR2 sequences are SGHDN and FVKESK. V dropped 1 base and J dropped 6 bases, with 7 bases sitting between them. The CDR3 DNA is TGTGCCAGCAGCCAAGGACACCTCAATGAGCAGTTCTTC. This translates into CASSQGHLNEQFF.

Here the CDR3 DNA reads TGTGCCAGCAGCTTACCCGCAGGGTCCTCCTACGAGCAGTACTTC. Its translation: CASSLPAGSSYEQYF. The V gene is TRBV11-1, the J gene TRBJ2-7; D possibly corresponds to TRBD1 (5 bases). CDR1 and CDR2 from the germline V gene are SGHAT and FQDESV (reference sequence). The V gene lost 2 bases and the J gene lost 0 bases, with 11 bases spanning the gap. The CDR3 runs 15 residues. The full variable domain, its missing parts supplied by reference TRBV11-1 and TRBJ2-7, is EAEVAQSPRYKITEKSQAVAFWCDPISGHATLYWYRQILGQGPELLVQFQDESVVDDSQLPKDRFSAERLKGVDSTLKIQPAELGDSAMYLCASSLPAGSSYEQYFGPGTRLTVT.

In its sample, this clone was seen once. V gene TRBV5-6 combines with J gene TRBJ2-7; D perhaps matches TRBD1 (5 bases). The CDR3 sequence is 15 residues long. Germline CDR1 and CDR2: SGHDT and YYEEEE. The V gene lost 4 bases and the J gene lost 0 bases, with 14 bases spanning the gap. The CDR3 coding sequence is TGTGCCAGCAGCCCATTGGATCAGGGCTCCTACGAGCAGTACTTC. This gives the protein CASSPLDQGSYEQYF.